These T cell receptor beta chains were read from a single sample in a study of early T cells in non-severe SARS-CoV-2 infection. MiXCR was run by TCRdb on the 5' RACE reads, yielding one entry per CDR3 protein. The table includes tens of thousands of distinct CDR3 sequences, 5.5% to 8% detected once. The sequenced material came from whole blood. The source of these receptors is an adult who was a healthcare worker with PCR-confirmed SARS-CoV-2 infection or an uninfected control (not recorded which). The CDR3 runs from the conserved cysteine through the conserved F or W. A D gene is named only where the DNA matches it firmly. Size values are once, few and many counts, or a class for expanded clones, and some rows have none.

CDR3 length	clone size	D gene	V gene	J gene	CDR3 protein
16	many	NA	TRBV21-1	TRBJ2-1	CASSKAPIRAGNEQFF
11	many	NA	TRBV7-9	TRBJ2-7	CASSPSYEQYF
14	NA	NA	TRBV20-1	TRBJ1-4	CSARGGGGGEKLFF
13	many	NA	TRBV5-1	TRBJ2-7	CASSLTLSYEQYF
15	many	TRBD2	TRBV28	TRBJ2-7	CASRVKGGRAGEQYF
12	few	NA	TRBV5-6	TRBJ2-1	CASSLHTNEQFF
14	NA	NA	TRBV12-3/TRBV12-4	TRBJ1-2	CASSLDLRTYGYTF
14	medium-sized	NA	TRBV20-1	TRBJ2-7	CSAPWDSKAYEQYF
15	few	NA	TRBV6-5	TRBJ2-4	CASSYSYMAKNIQYF
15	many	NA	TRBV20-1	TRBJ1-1	CSASGQRVIGTEAFF
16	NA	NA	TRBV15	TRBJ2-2	CATSRDLPRNTGELFF
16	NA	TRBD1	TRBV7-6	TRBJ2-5	CASSQAPRGQGQTQYF
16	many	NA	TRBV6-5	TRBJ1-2	CASSYIRERGDYGYTF
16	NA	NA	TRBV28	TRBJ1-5	CASSLMPGNSNQPQHF
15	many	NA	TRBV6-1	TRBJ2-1	CASSEVREYNNEQFF
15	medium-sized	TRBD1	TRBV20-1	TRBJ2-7	CSAREATGDWNEQYF
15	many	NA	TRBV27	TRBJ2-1	CASSHQGEGYNEQFF
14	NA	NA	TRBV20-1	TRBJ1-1	CSAPRGAADTEAFF
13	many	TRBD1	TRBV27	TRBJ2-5	CASRDRDKETQYF
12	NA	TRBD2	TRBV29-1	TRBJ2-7	CSGVAGANEQYF
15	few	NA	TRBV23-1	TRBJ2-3	CASSHYTGKADTQYF
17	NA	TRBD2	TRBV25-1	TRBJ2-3	CASRGLKRGSITDTQYF
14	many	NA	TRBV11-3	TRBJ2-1	CASSLGSRYNEQFF